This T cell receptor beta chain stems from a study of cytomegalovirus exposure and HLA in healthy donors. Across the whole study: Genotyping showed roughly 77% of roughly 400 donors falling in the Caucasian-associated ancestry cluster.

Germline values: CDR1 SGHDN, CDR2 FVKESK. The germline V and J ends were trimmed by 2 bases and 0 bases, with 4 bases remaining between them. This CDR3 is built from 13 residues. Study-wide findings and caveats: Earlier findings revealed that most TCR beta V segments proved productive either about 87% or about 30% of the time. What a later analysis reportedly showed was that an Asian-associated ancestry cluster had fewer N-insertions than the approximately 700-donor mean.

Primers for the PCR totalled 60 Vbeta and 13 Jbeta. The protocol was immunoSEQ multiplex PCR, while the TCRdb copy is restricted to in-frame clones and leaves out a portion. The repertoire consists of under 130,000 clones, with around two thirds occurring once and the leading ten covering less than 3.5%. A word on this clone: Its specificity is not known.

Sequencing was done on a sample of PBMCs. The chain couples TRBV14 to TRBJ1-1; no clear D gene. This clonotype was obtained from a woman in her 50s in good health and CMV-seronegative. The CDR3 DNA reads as TGTGCCAGCAGCCAACACATGAACACTGAAGCTTTCTTT. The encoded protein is CASSQHMNTEAFF. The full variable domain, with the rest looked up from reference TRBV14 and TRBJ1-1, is EAGVTQFPSHSVIEKGQTVTLRCDPISGHDNLYWYRRVMGKEIKFLLHFVKESKQDESGMPNNRFLAERTGGTYSTLKVQPAELEDSGVYFCASSQHMNTEAFFGQGTRLTVV.